The present TCR beta chain was sequenced within a study of glioma-infiltrating T cells after dendritic cell vaccination. Study in general: Patients received autologous tumor lysate-pulsed dendritic cell vaccination between about 2002 and 2013. Dendritic cells derived from monocytes and pulsed with autologous tumor lysate formed the vaccine. Study findings and constraints: TCR clonality showed no direct relationship with survival.

On this clone itself: Its target is unknown.

The PCR used 60 V beta and 13 J beta primers. Measured with immunoSEQ multiplex PCR; TCRdb has only the in-frame clones, and not every one. The sample contains about 99,000 clones, roughly 80% of which appear only once. The receptor was isolated from a human donor with glioblastoma. Sequences were derived from blood, sampled before dendritic cell vaccination.

The CDR3 sequence: CASRRQVTGELFF. CDR3 nucleotide sequence: TGTGCCAGCAGGCGACAGGTCACCGGGGAGCTGTTTTTT. The rearrangement joins TRBV6-1 to TRBJ2-2; D perhaps matches TRBD1 (6 bases). Germline V gene lookup returns CDR1 MNHNS and CDR2 SASEGT. V was clipped by 6 bases and J by 4 bases, with 9 bases between them. This CDR3 spans 13 amino acids.